Shown below are 23 T cell receptor beta chains from a single sample sequenced in a study of CD8 T cells in ankylosing spondylitis. General study points: Made up of about eight highly homologous variants, a TCR beta motif appeared characteristic of ankylosing spondylitis blood.

From the 5' RACE reads, TCRdb called clonotypes with MiXCR, one entry per CDR3 protein. The sample comprises approximately 440,000 distinct CDR3 sequences, approximately 17% of which are singletons, and approximately 1% rests with the top ten. No cognate antigen is known for these TCRs. The sample was blood, either unsorted or a sorted T cell fraction (not recorded which). These receptors all stem from a male donor with ankylosing spondylitis.

The genes are TRBV15 and TRBJ2-1; 14 bases fit TRBD2. This CDR3 has 17 residues. Looked up from germline, CDR1 is LNHNV and CDR2 is YYDKDF (reference sequence). The V and J ends lost 6 bases and 5 bases, in that order; junction bases with no gene match: 9. The CDR3 nucleotides read TGTGCCACCAGACCTGGGACTAGCGGGAGAGGCGACAATGAGCAGTTCTTC. It yields the protein CATRPGTSGRGDNEQFF.

This clonotype came up a few times. The V gene is TRBV29-1, the J gene TRBJ1-1; 7 nucleotides line up with TRBD1. This CDR3 region has 12 residues. The germline V gene has CDR1 SQVTM and CDR2 ANQGSEA. V lost 2 bases to trimming and J lost 7 bases; unmatched junction nucleotides: 4. CDR3 amino acids: CSVERTGHEAFF. The DNA for the CDR3 is TGCAGCGTTGAAAGGACAGGCCATGAAGCTTTCTTT.

DNA for the CDR3: TGCGCCAGCAGCCAAGCCCCAGGGGCTAGCGGGGGCAATGAGCAGTTCTTC. This codes for CASSQAPGASGGNEQFF. The rearrangement uses TRBV4-1 and TRBJ2-1, with 10 bases lining up with TRBD2. Losses at the gene ends were 1 base for V and 6 bases for J; bases not matched to a gene: 9. CDR3 length equals 17 residues. Germline V gene lookup returns CDR1 MGHRA and CDR2 YSYEKL.

The chain uses TRBV10-3 and TRBJ2-3; 10 nucleotides align to TRBD2. The V gene end was trimmed by 5 bases and the J gene end by 0 bases; junction bases not matched to a gene: 2. Germline CDR1 and CDR2: ENHRY and SYGVKD. The CDR3 length is 15 residues. In DNA form, the CDR3 reads TGTGCCATCAGTTCTAGCGGGGGAAGCACAGATACGCAGTATTTT. Encoded protein: CAISSSGGSTDTQYF.

This clonotype was counted a few times. This chain joins TRBV6-1 and TRBJ2-4; D not resolved. Trimming took off 1 base at V and 0 bases at J, with 10 bases between the two ends. This CDR3 is 16 amino acids long. The germline gives CDR1 MNHNS, CDR2 SASEGT. CDR3 amino acids: CASSEVGILAKNIQYF. The DNA for the CDR3 is TGTGCCAGCAGTGAAGTAGGGATCCTAGCCAAAAACATTCAGTACTTC.

The chain carries TRBV7-2 and TRBJ1-2; D unclear. There are 14 residues in the CDR3. Germline V gene data show CDR1 as SGHTA and CDR2 as FQGNSA. V lost 1 base, J lost 2 bases, and 8 bases lay in between. CDR3 sequence reads: CASSLEYTNYGYTF. CDR3 bases: TGTGCCAGCAGCTTAGAGTACACGAACTATGGCTACACCTTC.

A few counts support this clonotype. The V and J genes are TRBV5-1 and TRBJ2-1; 10 bases agree with TRBD1. The CDR3 runs to 14 residues. Germline V lookup: CDR1 SGHRS, CDR2 YFSETQ. V lost 0 bases to trimming and J lost 6 bases; unmatched junction nucleotides: 0. CDR3: CASSLGTGGNEQFF. CDR3 sequence (DNA): TGCGCCAGCAGCTTGGGGACAGGGGGCAATGAGCAGTTCTTC.

This clonotype has more than one count but fewer than ten. J is TRBJ1-1 and V is TRBV20-1; TRBD1 is a possible D gene (5 bases). Trimming removed 0 bases from V and 5 bases from J, with 16 bases in between. The CDR3 has 15 residues. Germline V gene lookup returns CDR1 DFQATT and CDR2 SNEGSKA (reference sequence). CDR3 amino acids: CSARDRQGRGTEAFF. The CDR3 nucleotides are TGCAGTGCTAGAGATCGTCAGGGACGGGGAACTGAAGCTTTCTTT.

The gene calls are TRBV12-3 or TRBV12-4 and TRBJ2-1; the match to TRBD2 covers 13 bases. V was pared by 6 bases and J by 0 bases, with 11 bases of the junction left unmatched. CDR3 size: 19 residues. The CDR3 loop reads CASRDSGTSGASSYNEQFF. CDR3 sequence (DNA): TGTGCCAGCAGAGACTCCGGGACTAGCGGGGCGAGCTCCTACAATGAGCAGTTCTTC.

This rearrangement joins TRBV20-1 to TRBJ2-1; D ambiguous. The CDR3 has 11 residues. The germline V and J ends were trimmed by 0 bases and 9 bases, with 6 bases remaining between them. The germline gives CDR1 DFQATT, CDR2 SNEGSKA (reference sequence). Written as DNA, the CDR3 is TGCAGTGCTAGAGATACGGGTGAGCAGTTCTTC. Its protein product is CSARDTGEQFF.

This clonotype was observed a handful of times. The V gene is TRBV14, the J gene TRBJ2-1, with 10 bases that match TRBD2. This CDR3 region has 17 residues. Germline V gene data show CDR1 as SGHDN and CDR2 as FVKESK. Germline trimming cut 0 bases from V and 7 bases from J; bases unmatched to any gene: 9. The CDR3 loop is CASSQDLSGRAGNEQFF. CDR3 sequence (DNA): TGTGCCAGCAGCCAAGACCTAAGCGGGAGGGCCGGGAATGAGCAGTTCTTC.

In this sample, this clonotype turned up a few times. This chain joins TRBV20-1 and TRBJ1-2; D uncertain. The CDR3 consists of 11 residues. The germline V gene has CDR1 DFQATT and CDR2 SNEGSKA (reference sequence). Trimming shortened V by 1 base and J by 8 bases, and 8 bases separated the two germline ends. CDR3 DNA: TGCAGTGCTAGAGTGATCAACGGCTACACCTTC. It is translated as CSARVINGYTF.

The table lists this clonotype with a few counts. The chain has TRBV20-1 and TRBJ2-7, with 10 bases that match TRBD2. This CDR3 contains 16 residues. Per the germline V gene, CDR1 is DFQATT and CDR2 is SNEGSKA (reference sequence). J gave up 3 bases and V 1 base, and 9 bases lay outside the gene matches. The CDR3 is CSARANPGLAVYEQYF. The DNA for the CDR3 is TGCAGTGCTAGAGCTAACCCAGGACTAGCGGTCTACGAGCAGTACTTC.

This chain uses TRBV7-2 with TRBJ2-1; 7 bases are a match to TRBD1. The J segment lost 10 bases and the V segment lost 1 base, leaving 13 bases of the junction unmatched. The CDR3 runs to 16 residues. CDR1 and CDR2 from the germline V gene are SGHTA and FQGNSA. CDR3 sequence (DNA): TGTGCCAGCAGCTTAGGGGACAGACGTTGGAGTGTAGAGCAGTTCTTC. Residues: CASSLGDRRWSVEQFF.

The V gene is TRBV6-5, the J gene TRBJ2-3; 12 nucleotides agree with TRBD2. Germline V gene lookup returns CDR1 MNHEY and CDR2 SVGAGI. V gave up 4 bases and J gave up 1 base; unmatched junction bases: 9. The CDR3 is 18 amino acids. CDR3 loop: CASSSPSGRALGTDTQYF. DNA of the CDR3: TGTGCCAGCAGTTCCCCTAGCGGGAGGGCCTTAGGCACAGATACGCAGTATTTT.

The sample holds a few counts of this clonotype. This rearrangement joins TRBV6-5 to TRBJ1-6, with 8 bases identical to TRBD1. CDR1 and CDR2 from the germline V gene are MNHEY and SVGAGI. The CDR3 extends over 17 amino acids. The junction had 12 bases not matched to a gene; V was cut back by 5 bases and J by 6 bases. CDR3 in amino acids: CASSHPGRTGFNSPLHF. The CDR3, as DNA: TGTGCCAGCAGTCACCCTGGGCGGACAGGGTTTAATTCACCCCTCCACTTT.

Comment on this clonotype: A junction end diverges from the germline sequence, so it may reflect a read error. The J gene is TRBJ2-3, the V gene TRBV5-5; D not resolved. This CDR3 has 13 residues. Germline CDR1 reads SGHKS; CDR2 reads YYEKEE (reference sequence). CDR3 loop: CASRLAGADTQYF. DNA for the CDR3: TGTGCCAGCCGCTTGGCTGGAGCAGATACGCAGTATTTT.

This clonotype has just a few counts. This rearrangement joins TRBV20-1 to TRBJ2-1; 11 nucleotides line up with TRBD2. In germline, CDR1 is DFQATT, CDR2 SNEGSKA (reference sequence). The V and J ends lost 0 bases and 8 bases, in that order; junction bases with no gene match: 6. CDR3 length equals 15 residues. CDR3 loop: CSARDRLAGGDEQFF. The DNA of the CDR3 is TGCAGTGCTAGAGATCGTCTAGCGGGAGGCGATGAGCAGTTCTTC.

V is TRBV4-1 and J is TRBJ2-7, with 7 bases lining up with TRBD2. The germline CDR1 and CDR2 sequences are MGHRA and YSYEKL. The trim removed 0 bases at V and 2 bases at J, leaving 4 bases unmatched. The CDR3 is 15 amino acids. The CDR3 protein is CASSQDRGVPYEQYF. CDR3 DNA: TGCGCCAGCAGCCAAGATCGGGGGGTTCCCTACGAGCAGTACTTC.

The sample holds many counts of this clonotype. The chain carries TRBV12-3 or TRBV12-4 and TRBJ2-1; 7 bases align to TRBD2. After removal of 1 base from V and 8 bases from J, the junction contained 8 bases not matched to a gene. The CDR3 covers 15 residues. The CDR3 nucleotides are TGTGCCAGCAGTTTAGGGGAGGGACTAATGGATGAGCAGTTCTTC. Residues: CASSLGEGLMDEQFF.

This clonotype was seen a few times. J is TRBJ2-5 and V is TRBV6-1; weak D call: TRBD1 (5 bases). The V gene's germline CDR1 is MNHNS and CDR2 SASEGT. The length of the CDR3 is 13 residues. With 6 bases removed from V and 5 bases from J, the gap between germline ends came to 13 bases. CDR3 coding DNA: TGTGCCAGCAGAATGGACAAATGGGAGACCCAGTACTTC. Its translation is CASRMDKWETQYF.

At least ten counts were recorded for this clonotype. The rearrangement links TRBV3-1 to TRBJ1-2, with D unresolved. Germline CDR1 reads LGHDT; CDR2 reads YNNKEL (reference sequence). Trimming removed 4 bases from V and 2 bases from J, with 11 bases in between. The CDR3 runs 14 residues. CDR3 nucleotide sequence: TGTGCCAGCAGCCCTCCGGGTTTCAACTATGGCTACACCTTC. Protein product: CASSPPGFNYGYTF.

The V gene is TRBV29-1, the J gene TRBJ2-3; D is unresolved. Trimming cost V 4 bases and J 2 bases, with 10 bases left between them. CDR1 SQVTM and CDR2 ANQGSEA come from the germline V gene. The CDR3 totals 13 residues. CDR3 protein: CSVGTTHTDTQYF. The CDR3 region has the DNA TGCAGCGTTGGGACGACCCACACAGATACGCAGTATTTT.